The T cell receptor (beta chain) under discussion was sequenced for a study of T cell responses to AZD1222 COVID-19 vaccine. Regarding the study as a whole: There were mostly white British donors and more females than males, and clonal diversity was possibly underestimated. The study identified only six AZD1222 recipients as seropositive at baseline. Targeting of unmutated variant regions was reportedly seen in nearly half of spike-specific TCRs. Regions 160-218 and 743-854 held dominance among vaccine-associated CD4 TCRs, which spanned spike.

Profiled with immunoSEQ multiplex PCR; TCRdb holds only in-frame clones, not every one. The data contain 90,000 to 150,000 clones, around nine tenths of them singletons. From germline, CDR1 is SGHRS and CDR2 YFSETQ. The CDR3 is 13 amino acids. Trimming stripped 5 bases from V and 5 bases from J, with 13 bases between. Concerning this clone: What it binds is unknown.

Here the sequenced sample was peripheral blood, taken on day 0 of AZD1222 vaccination. This chain joins TRBV5-1 and TRBJ2-5, with D possibly matching TRBD2 (5 bases). This TCR was recovered from an adult in good health. The CDR3: CASSRGSSETQYF. In nucleotides, the CDR3 is TGCGCCAGCAGTCGAGGGAGTAGCGAGACCCAGTACTTC.